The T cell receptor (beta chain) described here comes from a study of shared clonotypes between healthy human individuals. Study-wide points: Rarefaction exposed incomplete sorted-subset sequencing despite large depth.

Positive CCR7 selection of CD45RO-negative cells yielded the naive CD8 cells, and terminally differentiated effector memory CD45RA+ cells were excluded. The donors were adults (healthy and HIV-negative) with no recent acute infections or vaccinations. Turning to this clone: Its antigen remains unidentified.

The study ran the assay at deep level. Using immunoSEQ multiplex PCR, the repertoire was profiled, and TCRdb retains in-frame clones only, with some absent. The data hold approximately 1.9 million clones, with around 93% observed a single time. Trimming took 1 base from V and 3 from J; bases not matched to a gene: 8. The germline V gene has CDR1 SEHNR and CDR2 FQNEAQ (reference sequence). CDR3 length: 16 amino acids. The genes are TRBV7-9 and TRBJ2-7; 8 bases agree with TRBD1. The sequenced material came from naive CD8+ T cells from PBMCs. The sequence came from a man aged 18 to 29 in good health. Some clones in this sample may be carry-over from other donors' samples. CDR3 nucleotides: TGTGCCAGCAGCTTAGAAGGACAGGGTTTGGGCTACGAGCAGTACTTC. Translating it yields CASSLEGQGLGYEQYF.